The rows below give T cell receptor beta chains drawn from one sample of a study of shared clonotypes between healthy human individuals. Some clones are missing from TCRdb's copy, which holds only in-frame ones; the method was immunoSEQ multiplex PCR. The table lists about 680,000 clones, roughly 70% of them singletons. Material for sequencing was memory CD4+ T cells sorted from blood. All receptors come from a woman in her 30s in good health. Both conserved end residues are part of each CDR3. A D gene is named only where the DNA matches it firmly. Size is omitted from some rows. Given values are once, few, many or a class for expanded clones.

D gene | J gene | clone size | V gene | CDR3 protein | CDR3 DNA
TRBD1 | TRBJ1-2 | NA | TRBV27 | CASSSGTGAGRQTYGYTF | TGTGCCAGCAGTTCGGGGACAGGGGCGGGACGGCAGACCTATGGCTACACCTTC
NA | TRBJ2-1 | NA | TRBV6-6 | CASSLNREVNEQFF | TGTGCCAGCAGTCTTAACAGGGAGGTCAATGAGCAGTTCTTC
NA | TRBJ1-5 | NA | TRBV30 | CAWSSRANPGAQHF | TGTGCCTGGAGTAGTAGGGCCAACCCCGGGGCCCAGCATTTT
TRBD2 | TRBJ2-3 | NA | TRBV27 | CASSELFLAGGFGTDTQYF | TGTGCCAGCAGTGAGCTTTTCCTAGCGGGAGGATTCGGCACAGATACGCAGTATTTT
TRBD2 | TRBJ2-5 | NA | TRBV6-1 | CASSDGYSGTVGETQYF | TGTGCCAGCAGTGATGGGTATAGCGGGACTGTAGGGGAGACCCAGTACTTC
NA | TRBJ1-2 | NA | TRBV7-9 | CASSSVLLTDKGYGYTF | TGTGCCAGCAGCTCAGTTCTTCTGACTGATAAGGGCTATGGCTACACCTTC
NA | TRBJ2-1 | NA | TRBV20-1 | CSASRPNEQFF | TGCAGTGCTAGTCGTCCAAATGAGCAGTTCTTC
NA | TRBJ2-7 | NA | TRBV9 | CASSSTGTNFYEQYF | TGTGCCAGCAGCTCCACCGGGACCAATTTCTACGAGCAGTACTTC
NA | TRBJ2-7 | NA | TRBV27 | CASSLFRGAGYEQYF | TGTGCCAGCAGTTTATTTCGAGGGGCGGGCTACGAGCAGTACTTC
NA | TRBJ1-1 | NA | TRBV5-1 | CASSLGPLNTEAFF | TGCGCCAGCAGCTTGGGTCCTTTAAACACTGAAGCTTTCTTT
TRBD1 | TRBJ1-5 | NA | TRBV6-1 | CASSERTGNSQPQHF | TGTGCCAGCAGTGAAAGGACAGGGAACAGTCAGCCCCAGCATTTT
NA | TRBJ1-5 | NA | TRBV7-2 | CASRIDAVSNQPQHF | TGTGCCAGCAGGATCGACGCTGTTAGCAATCAGCCCCAGCATTTT
TRBD2 | TRBJ2-3 | NA | TRBV6-1 | CASSDPGLAGVITDTQYF | TGTGCCAGCAGTGACCCTGGACTAGCGGGAGTGATCACAGATACGCAGTATTTT
TRBD2 | TRBJ2-1 | NA | TRBV27 | CASSGAGGHNEQFF | TGTGCCAGCAGTGGAGCGGGAGGTCACAATGAGCAGTTCTTC
TRBD1 | TRBJ2-7 | few | TRBV7-9 | CASSFGTEVLQYEQYF | TGTGCCAGCAGCTTTGGGACAGAAGTCCTACAGTACGAGCAGTACTTC
NA | TRBJ1-5 | NA | TRBV6-1 | CASSVEGNQPQHF | TGTGCCAGCAGTGTGGAGGGCAATCAGCCCCAGCATTTT
NA | TRBJ1-2 | NA | TRBV29-1 | CSAWERNNYGYTF | TGCAGCGCCTGGGAACGAAATAACTATGGCTACACCTTC
NA | TRBJ1-1 | once | TRBV5-8 | CASSKKDSMNTEAFF | TGTGCCAGCAGCAAGAAGGACAGCATGAACACTGAAGCTTTCTTT
TRBD1 | TRBJ2-7 | NA | TRBV6-5 | CASSYSGQGNEQYF | TGTGCCAGCAGTTACTCCGGACAGGGCAACGAGCAGTACTTC
TRBD1 | TRBJ2-7 | NA | TRBV29-1 | CSVGLPGTGGTYEQYF | TGCAGCGTTGGCTTGCCTGGGACAGGGGGAACCTACGAGCAGTACTTC
TRBD2 | TRBJ2-7 | NA | TRBV2 | CASSPTSGSPYEQYF | TGTGCCAGCAGCCCAACTAGCGGGAGCCCCTACGAGCAGTACTTC
NA | TRBJ2-1 | NA | TRBV28 | CASSSPGAHVRQFF | TGTGCCAGCAGTTCGCCCGGGGCCCATGTTAGGCAGTTCTTC
TRBD1 | TRBJ1-2 | once | TRBV30 | CAWTTGGIYYGYTF | TGTGCCTGGACTACAGGGGGCATTTACTATGGCTACACCTTC
TRBD1 | TRBJ1-2 | NA | TRBV4-1 | CASSPQGLGGYTF | TGCGCCAGCAGCCCACAGGGGCTGGGGGGCTACACCTTC
NA | TRBJ1-1 | NA | TRBV18 | CASSGYRERAEAFF | TGTGCCAGCTCAGGATACAGGGAAAGGGCTGAAGCTTTCTTT
TRBD1 | TRBJ2-5 | NA | TRBV5-4 | CASSPDAGGASKTQYF | TGTGCCAGCAGCCCAGACGCAGGGGGCGCCTCGAAGACCCAGTACTTC
NA | TRBJ2-3 | NA | TRBV29-1 | CSGWDGSTDTQYF | TGCAGCGGTTGGGACGGCAGCACAGATACGCAGTATTTT
NA | TRBJ1-2 | NA | TRBV5-4 | CASSLAQGYGYGYTF | TGTGCCAGCAGCTTGGCCCAAGGGTATGGATATGGCTACACCTTC
TRBD2 | TRBJ2-7 | NA | TRBV7-9 | CASSSTGTRSEQYF | TGTGCCAGCAGCTCCACCGGGACTAGGAGCGAGCAGTACTTC
NA | TRBJ2-2 | NA | TRBV6-5 | CASSYPIDTGELFF | TGTGCCAGCAGTTACCCGATAGACACCGGGGAGCTGTTTTTT
NA | TRBJ1-2 | few | TRBV7-2 | CASSLGATNYGYTF | TGTGCCAGCAGCTTGGGGGCCACTAACTATGGCTACACCTTC
NA | TRBJ1-2 | few | TRBV10-3 | CAISVLTDYGYTF | TGTGCCATCAGCGTGTTGACGGACTATGGCTACACCTTC
NA | TRBJ1-5 | once | TRBV5-6 | CASSLFYGGLNQPQHF | TGTGCCAGCAGCTTGTTTTATGGGGGACTTAATCAGCCCCAGCATTTT
TRBD1 | TRBJ2-6 | few | TRBV7-8 | CASSLGQVLSGANVLTF | TGTGCCAGCAGCCTCGGACAGGTGCTCTCTGGGGCCAACGTCCTGACTTTC
NA | TRBJ1-5 | NA | TRBV7-8 | CASSLDPGAQPQHF | TGTGCCAGCAGCTTAGACCCAGGGGCTCAGCCCCAGCATTTT